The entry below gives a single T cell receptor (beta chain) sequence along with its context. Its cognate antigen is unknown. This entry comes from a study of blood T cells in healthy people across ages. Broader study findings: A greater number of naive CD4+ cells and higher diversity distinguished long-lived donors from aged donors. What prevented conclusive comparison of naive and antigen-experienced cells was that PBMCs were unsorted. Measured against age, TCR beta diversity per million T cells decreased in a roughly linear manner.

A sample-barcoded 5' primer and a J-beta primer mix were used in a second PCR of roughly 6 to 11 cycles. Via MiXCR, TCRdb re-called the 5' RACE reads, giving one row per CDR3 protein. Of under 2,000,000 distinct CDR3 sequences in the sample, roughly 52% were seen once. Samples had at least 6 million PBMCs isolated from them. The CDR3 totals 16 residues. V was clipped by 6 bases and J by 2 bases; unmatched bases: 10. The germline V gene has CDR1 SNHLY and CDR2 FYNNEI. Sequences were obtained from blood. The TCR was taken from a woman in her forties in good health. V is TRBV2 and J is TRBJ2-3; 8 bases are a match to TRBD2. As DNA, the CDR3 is TGTGCCAGCAGCTTTGATAGCGGGATACTCACAGATACGCAGTATTTT. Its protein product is CASSFDSGILTDTQYF.